This TCR beta chain came from a study of cytomegalovirus exposure and HLA in healthy donors. Notes on this clone: Antigen: not known.

With 5 bases removed from V and 2 bases from J, the gap between germline ends came to 13 bases. This CDR3 has 13 amino acids. Germline V lookup: CDR1 SQVTM, CDR2 ANQGSEA. General study findings and limits: Investigators reported more than 150 TCR beta chains as tied to cytomegalovirus. Owing to their indistinguishability, certain V segments, notably TRBV6-2 and TRBV6-3, were excluded. TCR beta V- and J-gene trimming, according to a later analysis, was linked to a missense DCLRE1C variant.

PCR employed 60 Vbeta and 13 Jbeta primers. Data came from immunoSEQ multiplex PCR; TCRdb stores just in-frame clones and leaves some out. The table shows about 180,000 clones, with approximately 82% occurring only once. Source material: PBMCs. The rearrangement uses TRBV29-1 and TRBJ2-7; tentatively, D is TRBD2 (5 bases). This TCR was sampled from a girl aged 2-10 years in good health and CMV-seropositive. CDR3 sequence (DNA): TGCAGCGTTCTAGAGGGCCAGACCTACGAGCAGTACTTC. The encoded protein is CSVLEGQTYEQYF.